This T cell receptor (beta chain) comes out of a study of PD-1 blockade in classical Hodgkin lymphoma. This CDR3 has 15 amino acids. The V gene's germline CDR1 is LGHNA and CDR2 YNFKEQ. Trimming left V 0 bases short and J 0 bases short, with 7 bases between. Profiling relied on immunoSEQ multiplex PCR, and the TCRdb table lists in-frame clones only, not all of them. Among almost 9,500 clones listed, 80% to 95% were seen once. Time point in this sample: newly diagnosed, previously untreated cHL patient sample. Thawed PBMCs were subjected to magnetic negative selection, which yielded isolated CD8+ T cells. PBMCs representing newly diagnosed, untreated classical Hodgkin lymphoma functioned as the comparison. As concerns this clone: Its antigen remains unidentified.

Study findings and constraints: It was reported that newly diagnosed patients had less baseline TCR diversity than healthy donors. Possibly reflecting disease activity or prior therapy, repertoire differences have causes that remain undefined.

The rearrangement uses TRBV4-2 and TRBJ2-3; TRBD2 is a possible D gene (5 bases). The sequenced sample consisted of CD8+ T cells from blood. The sequence was collected from a human donor with classical Hodgkin lymphoma. In nucleotides, the CDR3 is TGTGCCAGCAGCCAAGATACGGGGAGCACAGATACGCAGTATTTT. Translated: CASSQDTGSTDTQYF.